This T cell receptor (beta chain) was found in a study of T cells in Graves' hyperthyroidism and ophthalmopathy. At the level of the study: Peripheral blood draws took place at initial diagnosis, ahead of any treatment. Points from the study as a whole: In blood, most of the thyroid clonotypes expanded above 0.001 were also present.

RNA transcripts provided the source from which TCR beta CDR3 regions were amplified. Primed by the HTBI set, a first-round RT-PCR was run on the TCR CDR3. TCRdb fed the multiplex PCR reads into MiXCR, producing one record per CDR3 protein. The repertoire consists of about 680,000 distinct CDR3 sequences, with roughly a third occurring once and the leading ten covering 31%. Germline CDR1 MNHNS, CDR2 SASEGT. The V end lost 7 bases, the J end lost 0 bases, and 12 bases lay between the germline ends. The CDR3 spans 14 residues. This clonotype showed up just a few times. Its antigen is not known. The sample comprised blood. This chain connects TRBV6-1 to TRBJ2-5; TRBD1 is a possible D gene (7 bases). The source of this sequence is a woman between 35 and 50 years old with Graves' hyperthyroidism. Here the CDR3 DNA reads TGTGCCAGCATCGGCAGGGGGGACCAAGAGACCCAGTACTTC. Its translation: CASIGRGDQETQYF.